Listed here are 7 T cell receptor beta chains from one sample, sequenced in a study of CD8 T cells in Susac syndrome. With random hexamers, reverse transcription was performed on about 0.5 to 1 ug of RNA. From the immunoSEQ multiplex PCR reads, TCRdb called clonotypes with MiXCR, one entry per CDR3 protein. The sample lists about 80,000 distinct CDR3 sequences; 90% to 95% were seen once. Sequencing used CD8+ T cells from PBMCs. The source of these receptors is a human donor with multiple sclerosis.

CDR3 region: CASSQRGADEQYF. The CDR3 region has the DNA TGTGCCAGCAGTCAGCGGGGGGCCGACGAGCAGTACTTC. The V gene is TRBV28, the J gene TRBJ2-7; 9 nucleotides match TRBD2. The trim removed 5 bases at V and 5 bases at J, leaving 4 bases unmatched. Germline V lookup: CDR1 MDHEN, CDR2 SYDVKM. CDR3 size: 13 residues.

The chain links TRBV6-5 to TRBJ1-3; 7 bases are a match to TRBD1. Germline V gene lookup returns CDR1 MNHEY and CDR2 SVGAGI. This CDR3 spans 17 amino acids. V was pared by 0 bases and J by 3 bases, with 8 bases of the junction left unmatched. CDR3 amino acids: CASSYSIYRGSGNTIYF. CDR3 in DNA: TGTGCCAGCAGTTACTCGATTTACAGGGGCAGTGGAAACACCATATATTTT.

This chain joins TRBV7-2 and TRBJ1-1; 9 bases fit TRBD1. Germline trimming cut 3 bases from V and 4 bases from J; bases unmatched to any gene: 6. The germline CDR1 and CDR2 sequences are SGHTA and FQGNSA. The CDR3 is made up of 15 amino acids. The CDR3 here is CASSFPQTGGTEAFF. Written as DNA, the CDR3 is TGTGCCAGCAGCTTCCCCCAGACAGGGGGCACTGAAGCTTTCTTT.

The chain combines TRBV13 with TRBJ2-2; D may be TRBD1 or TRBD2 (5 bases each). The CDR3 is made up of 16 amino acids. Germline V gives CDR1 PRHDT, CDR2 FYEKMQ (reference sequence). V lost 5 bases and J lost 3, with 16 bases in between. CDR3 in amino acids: CASSPPQGADTGELFF. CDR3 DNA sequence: TGTGCCAGCAGCCCCCCGCAGGGAGCGGACACCGGGGAGCTGTTTTTT.

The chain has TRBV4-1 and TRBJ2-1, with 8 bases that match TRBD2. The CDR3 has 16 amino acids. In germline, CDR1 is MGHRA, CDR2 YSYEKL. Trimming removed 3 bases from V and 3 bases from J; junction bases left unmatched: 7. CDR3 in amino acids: CASSQEGLAGYNEQFF. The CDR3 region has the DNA TGCGCCAGCAGCCAGGAGGGGCTAGCGGGCTACAATGAGCAGTTCTTC.

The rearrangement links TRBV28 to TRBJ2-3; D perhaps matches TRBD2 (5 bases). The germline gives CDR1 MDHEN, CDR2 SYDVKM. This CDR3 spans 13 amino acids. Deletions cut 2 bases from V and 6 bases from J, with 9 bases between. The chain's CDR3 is CASSLIPGDTQYF. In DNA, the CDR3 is TGTGCCAGCAGTTTAATCCCGGGGGATACGCAGTATTTT. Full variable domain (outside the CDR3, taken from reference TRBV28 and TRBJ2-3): DVKVTQSSRYLVKRTGEKVFLECVQDMDHENMFWYRQDPGLGLRLIYFSYDVKMKEKGDIPEGYSVSREKKERFSLILESASTNQTSMYLCASSLIPGDTQYFGPGTRLTVL.

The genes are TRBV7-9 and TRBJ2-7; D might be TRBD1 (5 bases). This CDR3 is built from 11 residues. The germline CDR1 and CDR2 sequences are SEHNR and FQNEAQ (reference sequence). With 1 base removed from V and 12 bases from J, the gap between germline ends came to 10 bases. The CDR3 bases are TGTGCCAGCAGCTTAGGGCCAGGGCCGTACTTC. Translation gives CASSLGPGPYF.